This T cell receptor beta chain was sequenced during a study of OX40 agonist ivuxolimab in advanced cancers. For the study at large: At doses from 0.01 to 10 mg/kg, patients were given intravenous ivuxolimab every 2 weeks. Subjects had a mean age of around 63 years, with a range of roughly 23 to 80; more than 70% were male. Earlier anti-PD-1, anti-PD-L1 or anti-CTLA-4 therapy was permitted; over 35% had received some.

This table comes from immunoSEQ multiplex PCR, and its TCRdb copy is limited to in-frame clones, with some not included. This sample has tens of thousands of clones, with 85% found just once. The CDR3 contains 16 residues. The V gene's germline CDR1 is MDHEN and CDR2 SYDVKM. Deletions cut 3 bases from V and 5 bases from J, with 16 bases between. This clonotype originated in an adult with an advanced solid tumor such as melanoma, head and neck, liver or kidney cancer. This chain uses TRBV28 with TRBJ2-2; no clear D gene. Sequencing was performed on CD4+ or CD8+ T cells sorted from blood, taken in a trial of the OX40 agonist ivuxolimab. CDR3 in DNA: TGTGCCAGCAGTTTTTTAACAAGCTCATCGACCGGGGAGCTGTTTTTT. Translation gives CASSFLTSSSTGELFF.